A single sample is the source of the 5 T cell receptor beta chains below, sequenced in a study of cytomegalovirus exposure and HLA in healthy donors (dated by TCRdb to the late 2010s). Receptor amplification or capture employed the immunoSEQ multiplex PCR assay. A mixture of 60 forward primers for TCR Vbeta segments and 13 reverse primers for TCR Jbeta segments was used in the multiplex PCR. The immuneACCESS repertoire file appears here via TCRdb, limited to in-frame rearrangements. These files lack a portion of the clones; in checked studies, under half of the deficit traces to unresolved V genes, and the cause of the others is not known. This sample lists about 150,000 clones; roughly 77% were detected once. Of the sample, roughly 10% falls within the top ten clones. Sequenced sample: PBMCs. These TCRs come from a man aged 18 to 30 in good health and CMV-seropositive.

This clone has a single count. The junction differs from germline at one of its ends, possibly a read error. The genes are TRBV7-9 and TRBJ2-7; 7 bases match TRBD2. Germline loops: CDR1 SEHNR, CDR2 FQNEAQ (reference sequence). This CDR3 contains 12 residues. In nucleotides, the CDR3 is TGTTCCAGCAGCTTAGGGAGGGACGAGCAGTACTTC. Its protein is CSSSLGRDEQYF.

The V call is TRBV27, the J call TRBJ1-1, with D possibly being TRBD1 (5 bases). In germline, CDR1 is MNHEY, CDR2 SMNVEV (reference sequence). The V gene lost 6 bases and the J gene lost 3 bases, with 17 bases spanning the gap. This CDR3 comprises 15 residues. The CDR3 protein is CASRPGRGLDTEAFF. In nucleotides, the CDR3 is TGTGCCAGCAGACCCGGACGGGGACTTGACACTGAAGCTTTCTTT.

CDR3 sequence: CASSLGSGSGDDYEQYF. DNA for the CDR3: TGTGCCAGCAGCTTAGGCTCAGGGTCGGGGGATGACTACGAGCAGTACTTC. The chain links TRBV13 to TRBJ2-7, with D maybe TRBD2 (6 bases). V gave up 0 bases and J gave up 3 bases, with 18 bases separating them. This CDR3 region has 17 residues. In germline, CDR1 is PRHDT, CDR2 FYEKMQ (reference sequence).

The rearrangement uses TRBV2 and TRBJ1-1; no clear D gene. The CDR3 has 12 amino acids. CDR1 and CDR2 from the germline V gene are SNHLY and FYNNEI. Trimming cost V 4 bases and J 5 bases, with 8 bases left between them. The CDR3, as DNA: TGTGCCAGCAGTGCTTACGGGACTGAAGCTTTCTTT. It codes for CASSAYGTEAFF.

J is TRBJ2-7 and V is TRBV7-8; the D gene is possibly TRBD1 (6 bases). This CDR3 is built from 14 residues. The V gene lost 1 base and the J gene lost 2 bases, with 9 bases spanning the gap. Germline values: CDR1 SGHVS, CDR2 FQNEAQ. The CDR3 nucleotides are TGTGCCAGCAGCTTAGTTACAGGGCCCTACGAGCAGTACTTC. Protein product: CASSLVTGPYEQYF.